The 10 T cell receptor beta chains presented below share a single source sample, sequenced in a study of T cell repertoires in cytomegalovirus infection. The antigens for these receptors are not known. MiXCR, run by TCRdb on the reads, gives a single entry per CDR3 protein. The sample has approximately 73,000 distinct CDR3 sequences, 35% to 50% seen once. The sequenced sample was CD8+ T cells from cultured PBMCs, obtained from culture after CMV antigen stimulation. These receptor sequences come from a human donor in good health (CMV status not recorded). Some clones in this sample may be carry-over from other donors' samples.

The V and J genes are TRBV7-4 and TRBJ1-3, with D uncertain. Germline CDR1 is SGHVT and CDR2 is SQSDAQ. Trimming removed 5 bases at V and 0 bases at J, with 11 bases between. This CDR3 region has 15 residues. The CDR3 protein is CASSLDDPSGNTIYF. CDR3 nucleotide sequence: TGTGCCAGCAGCCTGGATGATCCCTCTGGAAACACCATATATTTT.

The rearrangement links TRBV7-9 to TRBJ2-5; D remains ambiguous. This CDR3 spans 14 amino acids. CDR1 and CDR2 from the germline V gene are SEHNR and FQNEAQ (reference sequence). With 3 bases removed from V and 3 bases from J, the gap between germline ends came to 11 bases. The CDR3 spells CASSFPGTEETQYF. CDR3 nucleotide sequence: TGTGCCAGCAGCTTCCCGGGCACGGAAGAGACCCAGTACTTC. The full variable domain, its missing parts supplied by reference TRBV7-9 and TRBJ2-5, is DTGVSQNPRHKITKRGQNVTFRCDPISEHNRLYWYRQTLGQGPEFLTYFQNEAQLEKSRLLSDRFSAERPKGSFSTLEIQRTEQGDSAMYLCASSFPGTEETQYFGPGTRLLVL.

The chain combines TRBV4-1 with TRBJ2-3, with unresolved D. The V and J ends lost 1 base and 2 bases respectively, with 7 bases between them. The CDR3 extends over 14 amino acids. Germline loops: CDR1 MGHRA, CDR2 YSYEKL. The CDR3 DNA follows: TGCGCCAGCAGCCAAGGAGGAGCCACAGATACGCAGTATTTT. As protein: CASSQGGATDTQYF.

Here the CDR3 reads CASSLTTGGNGYTF. The CDR3 DNA sequence: TGTGCCAGCAGCTTAACGACAGGGGGTAACGGCTACACCTTC. The V call is TRBV7-9, the J call TRBJ1-2; 9 nucleotides line up with TRBD1. CDR3 length: 14 residues. Per the germline V gene, CDR1 is SEHNR and CDR2 is FQNEAQ (reference sequence). Trimming took 2 bases from V and 8 from J; bases not matched to a gene: 6.

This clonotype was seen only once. CDR3 region: CASRVLGGQETQYF. The CDR3 DNA reads as TGTGCCAGCAGAGTCTTGGGGGGACAAGAGACCCAGTACTTC. This rearrangement joins TRBV12-3 or TRBV12-4 to TRBJ2-5, with D maybe TRBD2 (6 bases). The CDR3 has 14 residues. Trimming removed 6 bases at V and 2 bases at J, with 13 bases between.

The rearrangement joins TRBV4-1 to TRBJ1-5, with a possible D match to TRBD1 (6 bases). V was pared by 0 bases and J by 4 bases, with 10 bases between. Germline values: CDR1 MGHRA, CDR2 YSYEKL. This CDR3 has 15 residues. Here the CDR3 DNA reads TGCGCCAGCAGCCAAGAAGGGACAAGAAATCAGCCCCAGCATTTT. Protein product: CASSQEGTRNQPQHF.

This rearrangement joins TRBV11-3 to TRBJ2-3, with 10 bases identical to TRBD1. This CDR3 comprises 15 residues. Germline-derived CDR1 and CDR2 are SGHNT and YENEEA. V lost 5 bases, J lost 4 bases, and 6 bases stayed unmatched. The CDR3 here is CASSPQTGGSDTQYF. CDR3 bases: TGTGCCAGCAGCCCCCAGACAGGGGGCTCAGATACGCAGTATTTT.

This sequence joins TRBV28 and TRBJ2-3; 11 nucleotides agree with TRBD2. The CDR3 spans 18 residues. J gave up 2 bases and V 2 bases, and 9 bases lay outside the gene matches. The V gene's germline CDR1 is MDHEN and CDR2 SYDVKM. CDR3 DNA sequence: TGTGCCAGCAGTTTAGAAATCTTAGCGGGGGGGAACACAGATACGCAGTATTTT. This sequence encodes CASSLEILAGGNTDTQYF.

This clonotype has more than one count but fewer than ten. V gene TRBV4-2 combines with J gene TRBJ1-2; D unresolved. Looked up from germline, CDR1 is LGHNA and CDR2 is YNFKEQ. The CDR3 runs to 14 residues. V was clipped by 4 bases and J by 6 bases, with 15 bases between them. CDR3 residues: CASSLWTVSDGYTF. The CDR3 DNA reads TGTGCCAGCAGCCTATGGACCGTCTCCGATGGCTACACCTTC.

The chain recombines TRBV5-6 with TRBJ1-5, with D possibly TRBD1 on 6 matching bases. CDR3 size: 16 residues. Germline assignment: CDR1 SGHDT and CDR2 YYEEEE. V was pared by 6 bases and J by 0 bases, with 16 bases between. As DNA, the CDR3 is TGTGCCAGCACCCTATCGACAGGACCTAGCAATCAGCCCCAGCATTTT. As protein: CASTLSTGPSNQPQHF.